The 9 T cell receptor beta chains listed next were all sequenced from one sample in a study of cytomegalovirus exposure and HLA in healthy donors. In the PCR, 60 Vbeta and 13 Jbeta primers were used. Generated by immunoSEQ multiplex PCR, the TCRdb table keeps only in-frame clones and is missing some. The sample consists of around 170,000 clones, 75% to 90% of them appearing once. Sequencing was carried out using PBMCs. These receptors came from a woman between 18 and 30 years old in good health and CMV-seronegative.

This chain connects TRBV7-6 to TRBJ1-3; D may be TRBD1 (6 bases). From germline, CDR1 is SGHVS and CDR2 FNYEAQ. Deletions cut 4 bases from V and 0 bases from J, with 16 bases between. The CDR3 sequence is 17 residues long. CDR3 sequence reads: CASSSPTGGPSGNTIYF. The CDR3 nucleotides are TGTGCCAGCAGCTCCCCCACGGGGGGGCCCTCTGGAAACACCATATATTTT.

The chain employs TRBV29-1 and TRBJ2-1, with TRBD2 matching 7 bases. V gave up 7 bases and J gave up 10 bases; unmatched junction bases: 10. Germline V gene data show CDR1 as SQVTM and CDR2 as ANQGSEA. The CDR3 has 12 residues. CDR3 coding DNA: TGCAGCGCGGGACTAAGTGCGGGGGAGCAGTTCTTC. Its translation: CSAGLSAGEQFF.

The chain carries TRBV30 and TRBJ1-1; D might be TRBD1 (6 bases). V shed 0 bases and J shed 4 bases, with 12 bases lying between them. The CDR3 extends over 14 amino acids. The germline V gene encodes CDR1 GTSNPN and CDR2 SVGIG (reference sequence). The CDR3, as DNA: TGTGCCTGGAGTGTAGTCTGGGGGCCCACTGAAGCTTTCTTT. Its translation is CAWSVVWGPTEAFF.

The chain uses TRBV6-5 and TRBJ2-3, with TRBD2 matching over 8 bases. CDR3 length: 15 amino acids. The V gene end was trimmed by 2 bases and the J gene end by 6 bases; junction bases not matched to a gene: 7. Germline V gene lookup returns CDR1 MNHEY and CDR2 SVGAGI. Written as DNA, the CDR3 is TGTGCCAGCAGTTACGTCGGGGGGGCACACGATACGCAGTATTTT. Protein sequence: CASSYVGGAHDTQYF.

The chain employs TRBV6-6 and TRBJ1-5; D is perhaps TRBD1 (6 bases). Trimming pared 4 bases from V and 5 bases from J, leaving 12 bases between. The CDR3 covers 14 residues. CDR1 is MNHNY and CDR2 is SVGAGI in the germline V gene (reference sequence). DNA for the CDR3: TGTGCCAGCAGTTTCACAGGGATTTATCAGCCCCAGCATTTT. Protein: CASSFTGIYQPQHF.

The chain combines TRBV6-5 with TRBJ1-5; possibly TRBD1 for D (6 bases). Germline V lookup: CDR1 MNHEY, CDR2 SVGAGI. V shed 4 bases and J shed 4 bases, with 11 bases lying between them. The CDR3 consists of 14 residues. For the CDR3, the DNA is TGTGCCAGCAGTTCCGGGACATCTAATCAGCCCCAGCATTTT. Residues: CASSSGTSNQPQHF.

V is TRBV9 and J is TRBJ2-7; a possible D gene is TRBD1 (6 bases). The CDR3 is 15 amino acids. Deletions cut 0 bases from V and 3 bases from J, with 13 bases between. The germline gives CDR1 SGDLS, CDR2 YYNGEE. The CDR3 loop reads CASSVEAGAFYEQYF. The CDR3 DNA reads TGTGCCAGCAGCGTAGAGGCAGGGGCTTTCTACGAGCAGTACTTC. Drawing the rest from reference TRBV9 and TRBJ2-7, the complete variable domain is DSGVTQTPKHLITATGQRVTLRCSPRSGDLSVYWYQQSLDQGLQFLIQYYNGEERAKGNILERFSAQQFPDLHSELNLSSLELGDSALYFCASSVEAGAFYEQYFGPGTRLTVT.

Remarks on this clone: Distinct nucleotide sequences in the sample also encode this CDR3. The CDR3 DNA sequence: TGTGCAAGTCGCTTAGTTCCAGGGCGGTTGGGCTCTGGAAACACCATATATTTT. Protein: CASRLVPGRLGSGNTIYF. The chain recombines TRBV12-2 with TRBJ1-3; the D call in the table, TRBD1, was not verified against the DNA. TRBV12-2 is annotated as a pseudogene. The CDR3 covers 18 residues.

The CDR3 protein is CASSSSGTGGLEQYF. The CDR3 DNA is TGTGCCAGCAGCTCCTCCGGGACAGGGGGCCTCGAGCAGTACTTC. The gene calls are TRBV9 and TRBJ2-7; 12 bases are shared with TRBD1. The junction had 8 bases not matched to a gene; V was cut back by 4 bases and J by 6 bases. The germline V gene encodes CDR1 SGDLS and CDR2 YYNGEE. This CDR3 is built from 15 residues.